Following are 7 T cell receptor beta chains from one sample sequenced in a study of blood T cells in healthy people across ages. For the second PCR, which ran for roughly 6 to 12 cycles, a sample-barcoded 5' primer and a J-beta primer mix were used. TCRdb independently ran MiXCR on the 5' RACE reads; one entry per CDR3 protein. The top ten hold roughly 34% of the sample, which has about 680,000 distinct CDR3 sequences, 49% seen once. Sequencing input: blood. These TCRs come from a woman between 55 and 75 years old in good health.

The J gene is TRBJ2-5, the V gene TRBV5-6, with D unclear. V lost 5 bases to trimming and J lost 5 bases, with 16 bases between them. CDR1 is SGHDT, CDR2 YYEEEE, per germline. The CDR3 length is 14 residues. The CDR3 bases are TGTGCCAGCAGGGAGTCGGGCCTTGGGGAGACCCAGTACTTC. This gives the protein CASRESGLGETQYF.

The sample holds one count of this clonotype. This CDR3 is CAISDREGGSSETQYF. CDR3 bases: TGTGCCATCAGTGACCGCGAGGGGGGTTCTTCAGAGACCCAGTACTTC. The gene calls are TRBV10-3 and TRBJ2-5; either TRBD1 or TRBD2 may fit D (6 bases each). Trimming took off 3 bases at V and 4 bases at J, with 18 bases between the two ends. Germline V CDR1 and CDR2: ENHRY, SYGVKD. The CDR3 extends over 16 amino acids.

This clonotype appeared a few times. The chain uses TRBV12-3 or TRBV12-4 and TRBJ1-2; the D is unclear. This CDR3 has 15 residues. The V end lost 6 bases, the J end lost 0 bases, and 14 bases lay between the germline ends. CDR3 in amino acids: CASSRVEEANYGYTF. DNA for the CDR3: TGTGCCAGCAGCCGAGTAGAGGAAGCTAACTATGGCTACACCTTC.

The chain couples TRBV20-1 to TRBJ2-7; 7 nucleotides align to TRBD2. V dropped 1 base and J dropped 0; count of bases not matched to a gene: 6. Germline V gene data show CDR1 as DFQATT and CDR2 as SNEGSKA (reference sequence). The CDR3 extends over 15 amino acids. Here the CDR3 reads CSARASSGRSYEQYF. CDR3 bases: TGCAGTGCTAGAGCCTCTAGCGGACGCTCCTACGAGCAGTACTTC.

The V and J genes are TRBV6-5 and TRBJ1-2; 12 positions agree with TRBD1. The ends lost 3 bases at V and 8 bases at J; junction bases unmatched: 7. Germline V gene lookup returns CDR1 MNHEY and CDR2 SVGAGI. The CDR3 consists of 15 residues. CDR3 sequence reads: CASSYGTGGAYGYTF. The CDR3 bases are TGTGCCAGCAGTTATGGGACAGGGGGCGCCTACGGCTACACCTTC.

The chain carries TRBV7-2 and TRBJ2-5; the match to TRBD2 covers 10 bases. Germline loops: CDR1 SGHTA, CDR2 FQGNSA. V lost 5 bases, J lost 1 base, and 10 bases stayed unmatched. CDR3 size: 17 residues. The CDR3 DNA reads TGTGCCAGCAGCCCTAAGTGGACTAGCGGTCCCCAAGAGACCCAGTACTTC. Translation: CASSPKWTSGPQETQYF.

V and J are TRBV12-3 or TRBV12-4 and TRBJ2-1; 7 bases align to TRBD2. This CDR3 has 15 residues. After removal of 5 bases from V and 8 bases from J, the junction contained 12 bases not matched to a gene. The chain's CDR3 is CASSDRTRGGDEQFF. DNA for the CDR3: TGTGCCAGCAGTGACCGGACTAGGGGAGGCGATGAGCAGTTCTTC.